This T cell receptor beta chain was captured in a study of T cells after yellow fever vaccination. Study-wide context: SMART-Seq v4 Ultra Low Input prepared the low-cell-number fractions. Points from the study as a whole: Only a small proportion of the clonotypes turned up in both the CD4 and the CD8 compartments, likely arising from convergent recombination.

In its sample, this clonotype was seen a few times. The antigen remains unidentified. TCRdb independently ran MiXCR on the 5' RACE reads; one entry per CDR3 protein. This table holds more than 300,000 distinct CDR3 sequences, roughly a tenth found once. The sequencing here drew on CD4+ T cells sorted from PBMCs, taken 45 days after the yellow fever booster vaccination. The clonotype originates from a young man who received the YFV17D yellow fever vaccine.

DNA for the CDR3: TGCGCCAGCAGCTTGGGACAGGGGACGAGCTCCTATAATTCACCCCTCCACTTT. It encodes CASSLGQGTSSYNSPLHF. The chain recombines TRBV5-1 with TRBJ1-6, with 8 nucleotides matching TRBD1. CDR3 size: 18 residues. Germline CDR1 is SGHRS and CDR2 is YFSETQ. The J segment lost 0 bases and the V segment lost 0 bases, leaving 5 bases of the junction unmatched.